This entry is about one T cell receptor (beta chain). Its antigen is as yet unknown. This CDR3 is also generated by other DNA sequences in the sample. Germline trimming cut 5 bases from V and 3 bases from J; bases unmatched to any gene: 3. The CDR3 spans 15 residues. The germline gives CDR1 MNHEY, CDR2 SVGAGI. The sample originates from a study of shared clonotypes between healthy human individuals. General study results and limits: Relative to clonotypes present in all four donors, those not shared had lower generation probabilities. Among the subsets, naive ones generally showed larger estimated richness than memory ones.

TCRdb's table, derived via immunoSEQ multiplex PCR, lists solely in-frame clones and lacks some. Of more than 2 million clones listed, over 85% are singletons. As defined, naive CD8 cells were CD45RO-negative and positively selected for CCR7, with terminally differentiated effector memory CD45RA+ cells excluded. The clonotype was recovered from a man younger than 30 in good health. The sample was naive CD8+ T cells sorted from blood. The gene calls are TRBV6-5 and TRBJ2-1, with TRBD2 matching 11 bases. This chain's CDR3 is CASSPLAGDYNEQFF. In DNA form, the CDR3 reads TGTGCCAGCAGTCCACTAGCGGGAGACTACAATGAGCAGTTCTTC.